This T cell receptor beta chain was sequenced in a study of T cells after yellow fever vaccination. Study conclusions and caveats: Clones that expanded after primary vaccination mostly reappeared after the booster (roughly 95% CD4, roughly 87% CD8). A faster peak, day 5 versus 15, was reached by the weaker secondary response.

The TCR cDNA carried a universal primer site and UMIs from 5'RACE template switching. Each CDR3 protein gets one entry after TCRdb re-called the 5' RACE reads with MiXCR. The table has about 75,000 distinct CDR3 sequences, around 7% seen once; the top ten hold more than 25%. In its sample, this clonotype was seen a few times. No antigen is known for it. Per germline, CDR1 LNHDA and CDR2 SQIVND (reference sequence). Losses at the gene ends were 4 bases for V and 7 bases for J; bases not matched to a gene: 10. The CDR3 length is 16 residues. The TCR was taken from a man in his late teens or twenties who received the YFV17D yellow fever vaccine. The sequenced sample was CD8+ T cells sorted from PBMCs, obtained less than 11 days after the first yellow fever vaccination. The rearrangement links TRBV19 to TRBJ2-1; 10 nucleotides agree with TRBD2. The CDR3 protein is CASSRLLAGASNEQFF. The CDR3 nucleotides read TGTGCCAGTAGTAGACTTCTAGCGGGGGCCTCGAATGAGCAGTTCTTC. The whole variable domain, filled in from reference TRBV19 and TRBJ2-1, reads DGGITQSPKYLFRKEGQNVTLSCEQNLNHDAMYWYRQDPGQGLRLIYYSQIVNDFQKGDIAEGYSVSREKKESFPLTVTSAQKNPTAFYLCASSRLLAGASNEQFFGPGTRLTVL.